The next 3 T cell receptor beta chains were all read from a single sample in a study of shared clonotypes between healthy human individuals. Data came from immunoSEQ multiplex PCR; TCRdb stores just in-frame clones and leaves some out. The sample includes around 700,000 clones, about two thirds of them seen just once. Sequenced: memory CD4+ T cells sorted from blood. Documented subset: CD45RA-negative fraction. These receptors were taken from a woman aged 25-40 years in good health.

This clone was seen more than once but under ten times. This rearrangement joins TRBV18 to TRBJ1-5, with a tentative D call TRBD1 (6 bases). V was pared by 0 bases and J by 2 bases, with 11 bases between. Germline CDR1 KGHSH, CDR2 LQKENI. The CDR3 runs 16 residues. The CDR3 bases are TGTGCCAGCTCACCACCGAACAGGGCGGGCAATCAGCCCCAGCATTTT. Protein product: CASSPPNRAGNQPQHF.

The sample holds one count of this clone. At the DNA level, this CDR3 is encoded by other sequences in the same sample as well. V and J are TRBV6-1 and TRBJ1-2; D gene ambiguous. Trimming removed 5 bases at V and 3 bases at J, with 10 bases between. CDR3 size: 13 residues. Looked up from germline, CDR1 is MNHNS and CDR2 is SASEGT. The CDR3 DNA reads as TGTGCCAGCAGTCCCAAAAGAGACTATGGCTACACCTTC. As protein: CASSPKRDYGYTF.

This chain joins TRBV5-8 and TRBJ1-1; no clear D gene. The CDR3 consists of 13 residues. The V gene lost 5 bases and the J gene lost 3 bases, with 11 bases spanning the gap. Germline loops: CDR1 SGHTS, CDR2 YDEGEE. The CDR3 DNA reads TGTGCCAGCAGATCCCGGGCCCACACTGAAGCTTTCTTT. It codes for CASRSRAHTEAFF.